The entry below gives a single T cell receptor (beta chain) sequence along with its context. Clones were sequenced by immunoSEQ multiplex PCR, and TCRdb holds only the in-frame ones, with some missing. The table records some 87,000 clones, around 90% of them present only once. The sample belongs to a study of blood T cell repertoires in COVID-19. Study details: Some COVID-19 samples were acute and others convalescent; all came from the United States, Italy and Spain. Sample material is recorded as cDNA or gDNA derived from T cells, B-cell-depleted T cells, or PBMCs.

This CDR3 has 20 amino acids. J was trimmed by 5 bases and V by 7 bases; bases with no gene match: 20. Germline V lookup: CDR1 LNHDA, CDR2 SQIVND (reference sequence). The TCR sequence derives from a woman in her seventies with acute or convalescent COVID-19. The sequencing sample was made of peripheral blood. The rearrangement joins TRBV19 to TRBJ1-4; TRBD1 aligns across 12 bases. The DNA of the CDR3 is TGTGCCAGTAAAGGGGTTATAGGGACAGGGGGCACGAGCGAGAATGAAAAACTGTTTTTT. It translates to CASKGVIGTGGTSENEKLFF.